This T cell receptor beta chain was identified in a study of patients and donors after allogeneic stem cell transplantation. This clonotype was seen only once. The CDR3 spans 13 residues. Germline CDR1 and CDR2: SGHVS and FNYEAQ. V lost 5 bases and J 0 bases, leaving 6 bases between the germline ends. TCRdb re-derived calls from the RT-PCR reads in MiXCR, one entry per CDR3 protein. The sample holds fewer than 95,000 distinct CDR3 sequences, 5% seen once. The clonotype was recovered from a human donor who was either an allogeneic HSCT recipient or a stem cell or donor lymphocyte infusion donor (not recorded which). It is not recorded whose cells these are; they may come from a transplant donor. Sequenced sample: blood, either unsorted or a sorted T cell fraction (not recorded which). The chain combines TRBV7-6 with TRBJ2-3; no clear D gene. The CDR3 reads CASSRSSTDTQYF. The CDR3 DNA follows: TGTGCCAGCAGCCGTTCTAGCACAGATACGCAGTATTTT.